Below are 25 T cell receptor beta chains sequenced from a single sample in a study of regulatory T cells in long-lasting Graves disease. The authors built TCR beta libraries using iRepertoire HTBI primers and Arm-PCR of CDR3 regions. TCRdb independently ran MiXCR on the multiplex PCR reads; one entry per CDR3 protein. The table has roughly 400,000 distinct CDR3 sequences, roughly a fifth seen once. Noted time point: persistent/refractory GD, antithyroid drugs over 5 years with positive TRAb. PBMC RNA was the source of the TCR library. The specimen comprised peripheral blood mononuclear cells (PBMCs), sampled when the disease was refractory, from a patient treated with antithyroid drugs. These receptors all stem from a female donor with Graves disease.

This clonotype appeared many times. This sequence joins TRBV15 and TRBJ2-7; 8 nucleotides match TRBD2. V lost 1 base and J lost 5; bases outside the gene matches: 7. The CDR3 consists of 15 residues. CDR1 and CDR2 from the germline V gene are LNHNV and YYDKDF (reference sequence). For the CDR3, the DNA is TGTGCCACCAGCAGAGGGGTCGGGAGGGCCGACGAGCAGTACTTC. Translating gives CATSRGVGRADEQYF.

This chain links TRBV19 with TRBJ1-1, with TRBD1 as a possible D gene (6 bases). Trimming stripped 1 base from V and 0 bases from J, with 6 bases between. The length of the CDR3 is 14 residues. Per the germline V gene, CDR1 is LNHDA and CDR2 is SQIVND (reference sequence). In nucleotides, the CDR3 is TGTGCCAGTAGTATAGGGACAGTGAACACTGAAGCTTTCTTT. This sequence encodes CASSIGTVNTEAFF.

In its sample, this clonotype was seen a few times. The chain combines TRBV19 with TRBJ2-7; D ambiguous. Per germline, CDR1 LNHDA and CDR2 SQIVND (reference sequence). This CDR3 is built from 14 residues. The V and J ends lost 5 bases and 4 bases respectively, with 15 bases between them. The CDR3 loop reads CASSPPSARYEQYF. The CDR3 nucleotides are TGTGCCAGTAGTCCTCCCAGCGCCCGGTACGAGCAGTACTTC.

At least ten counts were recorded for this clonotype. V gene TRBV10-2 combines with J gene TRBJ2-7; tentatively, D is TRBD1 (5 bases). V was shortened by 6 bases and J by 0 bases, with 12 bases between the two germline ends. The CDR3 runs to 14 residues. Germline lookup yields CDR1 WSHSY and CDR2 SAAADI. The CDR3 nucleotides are TGCGCCAGCAGCCTTCAGGGCCCCTCCTACGAGCAGTACTTC. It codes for CASSLQGPSYEQYF.

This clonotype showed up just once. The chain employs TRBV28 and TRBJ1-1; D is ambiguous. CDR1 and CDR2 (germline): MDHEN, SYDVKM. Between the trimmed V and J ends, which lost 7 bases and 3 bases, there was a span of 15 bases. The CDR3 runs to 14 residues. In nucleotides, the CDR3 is TGTGCCAGCATCACGGGCCCGAGCGACACTGAAGCTTTCTTT. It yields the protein CASITGPSDTEAFF.

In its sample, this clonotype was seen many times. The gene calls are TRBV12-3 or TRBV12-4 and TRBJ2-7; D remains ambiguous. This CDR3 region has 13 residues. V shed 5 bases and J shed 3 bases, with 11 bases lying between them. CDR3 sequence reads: CASSASAFYEQYF. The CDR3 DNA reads TGTGCCAGCAGTGCATCGGCCTTCTACGAGCAGTACTTC.

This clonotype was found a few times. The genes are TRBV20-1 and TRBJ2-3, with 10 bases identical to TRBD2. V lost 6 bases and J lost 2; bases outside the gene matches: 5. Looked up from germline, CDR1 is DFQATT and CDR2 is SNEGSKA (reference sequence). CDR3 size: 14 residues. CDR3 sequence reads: CSAAGLASTDTQYF. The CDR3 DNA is TGCAGTGCCGCGGGACTAGCGTCCACAGATACGCAGTATTTT.

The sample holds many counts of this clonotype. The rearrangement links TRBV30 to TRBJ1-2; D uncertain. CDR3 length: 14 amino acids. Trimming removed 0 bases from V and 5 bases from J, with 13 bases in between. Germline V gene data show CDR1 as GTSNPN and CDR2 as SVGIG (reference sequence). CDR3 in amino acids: CAWSVERNGYGYTF. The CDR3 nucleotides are TGTGCCTGGAGTGTGGAACGAAACGGGTATGGCTACACCTTC.

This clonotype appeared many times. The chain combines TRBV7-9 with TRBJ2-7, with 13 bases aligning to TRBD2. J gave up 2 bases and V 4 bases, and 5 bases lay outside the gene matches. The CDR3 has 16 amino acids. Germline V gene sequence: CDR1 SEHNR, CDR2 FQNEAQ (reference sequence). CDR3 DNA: TGTGCCAGCAGCTACAGGACTAGCGGGAGTGCCTACGAGCAGTACTTC. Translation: CASSYRTSGSAYEQYF.

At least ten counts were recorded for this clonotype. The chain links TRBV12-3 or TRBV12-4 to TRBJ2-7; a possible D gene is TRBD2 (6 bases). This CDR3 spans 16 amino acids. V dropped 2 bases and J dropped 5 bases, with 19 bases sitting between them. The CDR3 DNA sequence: TGTGCCAGCAGTTTATGGCGTGTCGGGAGAGGCCACGAGCAGTACTTC. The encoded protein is CASSLWRVGRGHEQYF.

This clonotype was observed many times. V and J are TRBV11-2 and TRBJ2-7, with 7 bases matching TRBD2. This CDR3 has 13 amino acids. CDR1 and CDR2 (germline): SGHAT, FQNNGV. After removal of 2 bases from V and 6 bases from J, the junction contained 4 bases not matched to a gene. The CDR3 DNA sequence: TGTGCCAGCAGCTTATTGGGACTACGCGAGCAGTACTTC. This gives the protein CASSLLGLREQYF.

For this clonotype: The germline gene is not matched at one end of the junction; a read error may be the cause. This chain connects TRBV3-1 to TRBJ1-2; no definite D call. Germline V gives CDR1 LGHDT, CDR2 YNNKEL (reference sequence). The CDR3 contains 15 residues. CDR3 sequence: CASSPTGQTPYGCTF. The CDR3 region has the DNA TGTGCCAGCAGCCCCACCGGGCAGACCCCCTATGGCTGCACCTTC.

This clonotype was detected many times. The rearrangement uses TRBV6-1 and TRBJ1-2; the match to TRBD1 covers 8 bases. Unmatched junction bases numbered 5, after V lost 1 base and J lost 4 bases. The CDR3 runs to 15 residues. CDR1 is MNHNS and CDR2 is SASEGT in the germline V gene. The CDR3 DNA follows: TGTGCCAGCAGTGAAGGGGACAGGTTCAGCTATGGCTACACCTTC. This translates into CASSEGDRFSYGYTF.

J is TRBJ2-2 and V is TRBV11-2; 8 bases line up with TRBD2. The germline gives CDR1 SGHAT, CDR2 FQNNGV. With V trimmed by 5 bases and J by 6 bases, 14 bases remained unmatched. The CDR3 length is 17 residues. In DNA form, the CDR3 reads TGTGCCAGCAGCACAACGGGAACGGGACTAGGGGCCGGGGAGCTGTTTTTT. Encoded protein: CASSTTGTGLGAGELFF.

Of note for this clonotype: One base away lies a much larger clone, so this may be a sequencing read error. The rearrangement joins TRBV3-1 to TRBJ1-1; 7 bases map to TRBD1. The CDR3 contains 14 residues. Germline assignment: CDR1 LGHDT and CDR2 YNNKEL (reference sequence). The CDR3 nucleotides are TGTGCCAGCACCTCGACAGGGTTTGGCACTGAAGCTTCCTTT. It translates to CASTSTGFGTEASF. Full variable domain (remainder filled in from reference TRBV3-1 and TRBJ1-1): DTAVSQTPKYLVTQMGNDKSIKCEQNLGHDTMYWYKQDSKKFLKIMFSYNNKELIINETVPNRFSPKSPDKAHLNLHINSLELGDSAVYFCASTSTGFGTEASFGQGTRLTVV.

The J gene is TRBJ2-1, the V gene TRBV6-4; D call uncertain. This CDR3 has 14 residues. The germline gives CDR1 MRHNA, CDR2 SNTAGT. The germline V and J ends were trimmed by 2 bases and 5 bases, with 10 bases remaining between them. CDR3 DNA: TGTGCCAGCAGTGACCAGGCCCGGGACAATGAGCAGTTCTTC. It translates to CASSDQARDNEQFF.

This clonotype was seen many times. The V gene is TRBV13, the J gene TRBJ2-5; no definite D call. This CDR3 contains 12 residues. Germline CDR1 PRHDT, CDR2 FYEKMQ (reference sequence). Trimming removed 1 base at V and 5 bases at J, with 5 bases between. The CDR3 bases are TGTGCCAGCAGCTTAGAGTGGGAGACCCAGTACTTC. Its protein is CASSLEWETQYF.

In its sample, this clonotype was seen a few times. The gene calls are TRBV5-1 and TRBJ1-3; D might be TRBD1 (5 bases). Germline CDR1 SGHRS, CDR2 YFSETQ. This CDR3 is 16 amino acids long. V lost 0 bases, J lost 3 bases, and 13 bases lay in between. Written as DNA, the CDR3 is TGCGCCAGCAGCTTGGAAGTGGGGCTGGGTGGAAACACCATATATTTT. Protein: CASSLEVGLGGNTIYF.

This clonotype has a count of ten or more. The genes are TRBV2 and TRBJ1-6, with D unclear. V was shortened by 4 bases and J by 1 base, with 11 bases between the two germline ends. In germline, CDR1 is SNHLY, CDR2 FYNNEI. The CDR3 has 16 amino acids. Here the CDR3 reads CASSGQVASYNSPLHF. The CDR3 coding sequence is TGTGCCAGCAGTGGGCAGGTGGCGTCCTATAATTCACCCCTCCACTTT. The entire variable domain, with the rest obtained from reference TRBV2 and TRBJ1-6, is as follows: EPEVTQTPSHQVTQMGQEVILRCVPISNHLYFYWYRQILGQKVEFLVSFYNNEISEKSEIFDDQFSVERPDGSNFTLKIRSTKLEDSAMYFCASSGQVASYNSPLHFGNGTRLTVT.

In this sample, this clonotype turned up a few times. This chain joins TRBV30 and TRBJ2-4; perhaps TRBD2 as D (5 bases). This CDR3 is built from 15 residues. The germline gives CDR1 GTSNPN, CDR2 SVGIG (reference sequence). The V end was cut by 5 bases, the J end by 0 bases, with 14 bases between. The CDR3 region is CAWGGAGKAKNIQYF. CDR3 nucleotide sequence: TGTGCCTGGGGAGGTGCGGGCAAAGCCAAAAACATTCAGTACTTC.

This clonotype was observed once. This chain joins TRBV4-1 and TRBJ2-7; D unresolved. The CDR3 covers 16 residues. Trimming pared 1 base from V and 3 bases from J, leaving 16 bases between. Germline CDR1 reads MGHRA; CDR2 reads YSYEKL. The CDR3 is CASSQVVVGNRYEQYF. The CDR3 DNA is TGCGCCAGCAGCCAAGTAGTAGTGGGGAACCGCTACGAGCAGTACTTC.

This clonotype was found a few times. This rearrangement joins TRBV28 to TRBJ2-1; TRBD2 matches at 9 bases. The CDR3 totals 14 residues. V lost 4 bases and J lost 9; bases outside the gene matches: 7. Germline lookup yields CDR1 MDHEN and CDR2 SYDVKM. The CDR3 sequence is CASSSPGLAVEQFF. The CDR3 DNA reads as TGTGCCAGCAGTTCCCCGGGACTAGCAGTTGAGCAGTTCTTC.

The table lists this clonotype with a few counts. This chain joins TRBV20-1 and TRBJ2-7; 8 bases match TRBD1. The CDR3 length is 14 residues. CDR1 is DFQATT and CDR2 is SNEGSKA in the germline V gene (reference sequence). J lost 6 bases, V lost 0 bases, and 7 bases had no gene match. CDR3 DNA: TGCAGTGCTAGAGATTTCGGACAGGGCCCCGAGCAGTACTTC. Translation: CSARDFGQGPEQYF.

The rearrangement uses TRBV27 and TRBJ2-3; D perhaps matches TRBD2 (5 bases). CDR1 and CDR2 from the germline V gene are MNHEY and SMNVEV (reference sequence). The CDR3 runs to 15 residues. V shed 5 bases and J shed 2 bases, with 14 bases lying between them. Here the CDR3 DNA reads TGTGCCAGCAGTCAACGGGCGGGTTTCACAGATACGCAGTATTTT. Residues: CASSQRAGFTDTQYF.

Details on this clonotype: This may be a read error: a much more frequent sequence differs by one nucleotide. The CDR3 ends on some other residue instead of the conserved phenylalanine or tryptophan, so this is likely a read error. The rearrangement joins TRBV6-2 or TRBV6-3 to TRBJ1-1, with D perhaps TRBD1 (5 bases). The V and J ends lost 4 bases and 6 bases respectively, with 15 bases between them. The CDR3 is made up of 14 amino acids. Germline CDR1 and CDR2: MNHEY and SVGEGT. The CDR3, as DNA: TGTGCCAGCAGTTCCCGGACGGGGGGGGCTGAAGCTTTCCTT. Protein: CASSSRTGGAEAFL.